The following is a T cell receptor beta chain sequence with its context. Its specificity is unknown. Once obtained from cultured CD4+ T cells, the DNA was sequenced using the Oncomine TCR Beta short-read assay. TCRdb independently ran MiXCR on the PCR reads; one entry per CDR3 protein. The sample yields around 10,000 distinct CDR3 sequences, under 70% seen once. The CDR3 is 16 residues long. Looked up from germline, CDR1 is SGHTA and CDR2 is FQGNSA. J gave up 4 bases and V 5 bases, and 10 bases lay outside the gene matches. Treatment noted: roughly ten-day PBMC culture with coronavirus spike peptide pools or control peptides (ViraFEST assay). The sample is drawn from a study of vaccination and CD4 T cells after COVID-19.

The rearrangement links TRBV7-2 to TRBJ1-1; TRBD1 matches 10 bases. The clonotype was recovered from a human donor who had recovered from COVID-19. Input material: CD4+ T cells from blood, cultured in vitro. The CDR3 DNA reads TGTGCCAGCAGCCAGACAGGGGGCGCCCCCCCCACTGAAGCTTTCTTT. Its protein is CASSQTGGAPPTEAFF.